This is a list of T cell receptor beta chains from one sample in a study of OX40 agonist ivuxolimab in advanced cancers. Sequencing was performed with immunoSEQ multiplex PCR; in TCRdb, only in-frame clones are kept and a portion is missing. The table records approximately 91,000 clones, 80% to 90% of them present only once. Specimen: CD4+ or CD8+ T cells sorted from blood, collected in a trial of the OX40 agonist ivuxolimab. Receptors were obtained from an adult with an advanced solid tumor such as melanoma, head and neck, liver or kidney cancer. The conserved cysteine and the conserved F or W are not part of the CDR3 here.

j_call | v_call | cdr3_aa
TRBJ1-6 | TRBV4-2 | ASSPGRNNSPLH
TRBJ2-3 | TRBV9 | ASSAGAGGTDTQY
TRBJ2-7 | TRBV28 | ASSGGTASYEQY
TRBJ1-5 | TRBV6-1 | ASSGTPNQPQH
TRBJ2-3 | TRBV6-1 | ASSDSGQASTDTQY
TRBJ1-3 | TRBV18 | ASSPDRDGNTIY
TRBJ2-7 | TRBV18 | ASSLYGQGDEQY
TRBJ2-1 | TRBV6-6 | ASSLGRPNNEQF
TRBJ1-4 | TRBV6-6 | ASSTKPEKLF
TRBJ2-5 | TRBV5-1 | ASGGGAQETQY
TRBJ2-5 | TRBV18 | ASSPPPSGETQY
TRBJ1-5 | TRBV27 | ASSLSFDQPQH
TRBJ1-1 | TRBV18 | ASSSQESTEAF
TRBJ1-2 | TRBV5-1 | ASSLFSGQGAGGYT
TRBJ2-3 | TRBV18 | ASSPTGGLGTDTQY
TRBJ1-2 | TRBV28 | ASSLWADGQSDGYT
TRBJ1-1 | TRBV4-1 | ASSQDVAARRWVNTEAF
TRBJ2-3 | TRBV7-9 | ASSAAGGRGPTDTQY
TRBJ1-1 | TRBV2 | ASSRQGVETEAF
TRBJ2-7 | TRBV7-9 | ASSPGLGLANEQY
TRBJ2-3 | TRBV7-9 | ASSQIRADTQY
TRBJ1-6 | TRBV5-1 | ASSLYQGGRNSPLH
TRBJ2-3 | TRBV25-1 | ASSEENGEDTQY
TRBJ1-3 | TRBV5-4 | ASSFIGRGDGNTIY
TRBJ2-1 | TRBV4-2 | ASSQLWTGRDNEQF
TRBJ1-5 | TRBV2 | ASSDGHSNQPQH
TRBJ2-5 | TRBV2 | ASNPIRRGPYQETQY